The 8 T cell receptor beta chains below were found in one sample sequenced in a study of CD4+ T cells in melanoma. Sequencing used immunoSEQ multiplex PCR; TCRdb keeps in-frame clones, though not all of them. The profile covers fewer than 150,000 clones, with over 90% appearing a single time and less than 2% taken by the ten largest. The receptors here all came from a human donor with melanoma.

The chain has TRBV13 and TRBJ2-5; D unclear. Germline loops: CDR1 PRHDT, CDR2 FYEKMQ (reference sequence). Trimming cost V 2 bases and J 5 bases, with 12 bases left between them. This CDR3 comprises 14 residues. CDR3 DNA: TGTGCCAGCAGCTTATTAGACGCAGTGGAGACCCAGTACTTC. Protein product: CASSLLDAVETQYF.

The chain links TRBV5-1 to TRBJ1-6; D gene ambiguous. The V gene's germline CDR1 is SGHRS and CDR2 YFSETQ. Trimming removed 9 bases from V and 5 bases from J, with 15 bases in between. The length of the CDR3 is 14 residues. CDR3 DNA sequence: TGCGCCACCAAGAAGGCAGGCGATAATTCACCCCTCCACTTT. Translated, it gives CATKKAGDNSPLHF.

The chain joins TRBV9 to TRBJ2-1; D possibly corresponds to TRBD2 (5 bases). V was clipped by 2 bases and J by 4 bases, with 13 bases between them. The length of the CDR3 is 15 residues. From germline, CDR1 is SGDLS and CDR2 YYNGEE. This chain's CDR3 is CASSVSLGGYNEQFF. CDR3 nucleotides: TGTGCCAGCAGCGTTTCCCTCGGCGGGTACAATGAGCAGTTCTTC.

V gene TRBV7-9 combines with J gene TRBJ2-5, with D possibly TRBD2 on 6 matching bases. The V end lost 5 bases, the J end lost 4 bases, and 14 bases lay between the germline ends. In germline, CDR1 is SEHNR, CDR2 FQNEAQ (reference sequence). The CDR3 consists of 14 residues. The CDR3 DNA reads TGTGCCAGCAGCCGACGGGGGATAGGAGAGACCCAGTACTTC. It codes for CASSRRGIGETQYF.

The chain has TRBV6-6 and TRBJ1-2; the D is unclear. Germline V CDR1 and CDR2: MNHNY, SVGAGI (reference sequence). There are 14 residues in the CDR3. V lost 7 bases and J 3 bases, leaving 15 bases between the germline ends. The CDR3 sequence: CASTLGHGDYGYTF. DNA of the CDR3: TGTGCCAGCACTTTAGGGCATGGTGACTATGGCTACACCTTC.

This clone has just one count. This chain uses TRBV30 with TRBJ2-7, with TRBD1 matching over 8 bases. CDR1 GTSNPN and CDR2 SVGIG come from the germline V gene (reference sequence). The CDR3 is 14 amino acids. Trimming cost V 3 bases and J 0 bases; bases outside gene matches: 4. CDR3 in DNA: TGTGCCTGGAGGCAGGGGGCGGGCTCCTACGAGCAGTACTTC. Translated: CAWRQGAGSYEQYF. The entire variable domain, with the rest obtained from reference TRBV30 and TRBJ2-7, is as follows: SQTIHQWPATLVQPVGSPLSLECTVEGTSNPNLYWYRQAAGRGLQLLFYSVGIGQISSEVPQNLSASRPQDRQFILSSKKLLLSDSGFYLCAWRQGAGSYEQYFGPGTRLTVT.

The chain uses TRBV9 and TRBJ2-3; D perhaps matches TRBD1 (6 bases). CDR1 SGDLS and CDR2 YYNGEE come from the germline V gene. With 3 bases removed from V and 5 bases from J, the gap between germline ends came to 10 bases. The length of the CDR3 is 13 residues. The CDR3 spells CASSAGVLDTQYF. CDR3 nucleotide sequence: TGTGCCAGCAGCGCAGGGGTTTTAGATACGCAGTATTTT.

The rearrangement joins TRBV9 to TRBJ2-1; 7 nucleotides align to TRBD1. The V segment lost 0 bases and the J segment 2 bases; nucleotides outside the gene matches: 8. The CDR3 covers 17 residues. CDR1 is SGDLS and CDR2 is YYNGEE in the germline V gene. The CDR3 sequence is CASSVDAGQGAYNEQFF. The CDR3 region has the DNA TGTGCCAGCAGCGTAGACGCTGGTCAGGGGGCCTACAATGAGCAGTTCTTC. Full variable domain (missing parts from reference TRBV9 and TRBJ2-1): DSGVTQTPKHLITATGQRVTLRCSPRSGDLSVYWYQQSLDQGLQFLIQYYNGEERAKGNILERFSAQQFPDLHSELNLSSLELGDSALYFCASSVDAGQGAYNEQFFGPGTRLTVL.